These 27 T cell receptor beta chains share one sample of origin, sequenced in a study of blood T cell repertoires in COVID-19 (dated by TCRdb to 2019 to 2021). The receptor library was made with the immunoSEQ multiplex PCR assay. The source is immuneACCESS, and TCRdb retained only in-frame sequences with V and J called. Part of the clones is not carried over; for the studies checked, unresolved V genes explain less than half of this, and the remainder is unexplained. The sample data list 200,000 to 300,000 clones, and more than 70% of these were observed just once. The ten largest clones capture 0.95% to 1% of the sample. Sequencing input: peripheral blood. These receptors were collected from a woman aged 40 to 55 who had recovered from COVID-19.

This chain uses TRBV7-2 with TRBJ2-1; 12 bases align to TRBD2. The CDR3 is 15 amino acids. CDR1 is SGHTA, CDR2 FQGNSA, per germline. Trimming removed 5 bases from V and 6 bases from J; junction bases left unmatched: 5. CDR3 sequence (DNA): TGTGCCAGCAGCCCCACTAGCGGGAGGAGCAATGAGCAGTTCTTC. Its translation is CASSPTSGRSNEQFF.

V is TRBV10-2 and J is TRBJ2-3; D might be TRBD2 (7 bases). The CDR3 spans 14 residues. Germline V CDR1 and CDR2: WSHSY, SAAADI. Trimming cost V 2 bases and J 7 bases, with 13 bases left between them. The CDR3 region is CASSEPPGGHTQYF. The CDR3 DNA reads as TGCGCCAGCAGTGAGCCACCGGGGGGCCATACGCAGTATTTT.

This chain joins TRBV12-3 or TRBV12-4 and TRBJ2-7; D is unclear. The CDR3 totals 13 residues. Trimming pared 6 bases from V and 4 bases from J, leaving 13 bases between. The CDR3 here is CASSPLVRYEQYF. CDR3 sequence (DNA): TGTGCCAGCAGCCCCCTAGTGCGGTACGAGCAGTACTTC.

This clone was detected once. The gene calls are TRBV11-2 and TRBJ1-1; TRBD1 might be the D (5 bases). The CDR3 has 16 amino acids. The V end lost 1 base, the J end lost 11 bases, and 23 bases lay between the germline ends. Germline assignment: CDR1 SGHAT and CDR2 FQNNGV. For the CDR3, the DNA is TGTGCCAGCAGCTTAGCCTCCACCGGGGGGGAGGTCGTCGCTTTCTTT. Protein product: CASSLASTGGEVVAFF.

This rearrangement joins TRBV27 to TRBJ2-1; unclear D gene. CDR3 length: 16 amino acids. Looked up from germline, CDR1 is MNHEY and CDR2 is SMNVEV (reference sequence). Trimming removed 0 bases from V and 0 bases from J, with 9 bases in between. CDR3 region: CASSLSWPPSYNEQFF. DNA of the CDR3: TGTGCCAGCAGTTTATCTTGGCCCCCCTCCTACAATGAGCAGTTCTTC.

The chain uses TRBV15 and TRBJ2-7, with a possible D match to TRBD1 (6 bases). The germline V gene has CDR1 LNHNV and CDR2 YYDKDF (reference sequence). The ends were cut back, 4 bases at V and 7 bases at J, with 17 bases in the middle. The CDR3 extends over 14 amino acids. The CDR3 reads CATSNPMGAGEQYF. CDR3 coding DNA: TGTGCCACCAGCAACCCCATGGGGGCCGGGGAGCAGTACTTC.

Of note for this clone: One end of the junction is discordant with germline, which a read error may explain. V gene TRBV12-3 or TRBV12-4 combines with J gene TRBJ2-6; 10 bases are a match to TRBD2. The CDR3 is 11 residues long. CDR3 sequence: CASSPGTSETF. The CDR3 nucleotides read TGTGCCAGCAGCCCGGGGACTAGCGAGACCTTC.

This clone was recorded a few times. The V call is TRBV6-5, the J call TRBJ1-6; TRBD1 aligns across 7 bases. This CDR3 is built from 15 residues. From germline, CDR1 is MNHEY and CDR2 SVGAGI. V gave up 8 bases and J gave up 3 bases; unmatched junction bases: 7. CDR3 sequence reads: CASGGRQGYNSPLHF. The CDR3 DNA sequence: TGTGCCAGCGGGGGGCGACAGGGCTATAATTCACCCCTCCACTTT.

Remarks on this clone: This sample also contains other DNA sequences that code for the same CDR3. The rearrangement uses TRBV9 and TRBJ2-5; 8 bases line up with TRBD2. V shed 0 bases, J shed 5 bases, and the junction held 3 bases outside the gene matches. The CDR3 has 14 residues. The germline V gene has CDR1 SGDLS and CDR2 YYNGEE. DNA of the CDR3: TGTGCCAGCAGCGTAGGGGCGGGAGGCGAGACCCAGTACTTC. It translates to CASSVGAGGETQYF.

The chain couples TRBV5-1 to TRBJ2-5, with a possible D match to TRBD1 (6 bases). The CDR3 sequence is 15 residues long. Germline CDR1 and CDR2: SGHRS and YFSETQ. V dropped 4 bases and J dropped 5 bases, with 18 bases sitting between them. The CDR3 DNA reads TGCGCCAGCAGCAACCACAGGGCCCTCGGCGAGACCCAGTACTTC. It is translated as CASSNHRALGETQYF.

This clone was seen more than once but under ten times. This chain links TRBV18 with TRBJ2-3, with D possibly being TRBD1 (5 bases). The germline V and J ends were trimmed by 0 bases and 4 bases, with 14 bases remaining between them. CDR3 length: 16 amino acids. Germline V gene lookup returns CDR1 KGHSH and CDR2 LQKENI. CDR3 bases: TGTGCCAGCTCACCACCTTCAGGGCCACCACCAGATACGCAGTATTTT. Protein product: CASSPPSGPPPDTQYF.

This clone was counted once. V is TRBV6-5 and J is TRBJ1-1; no firm D call. The CDR3 consists of 14 residues. Germline assignment: CDR1 MNHEY and CDR2 SVGAGI. V was pared by 0 bases and J by 1 base, with 6 bases between. The CDR3 region is CASSYSGRNTEAFF. In DNA form, the CDR3 reads TGTGCCAGCAGTTACTCAGGGAGGAACACTGAAGCTTTCTTT.

The chain is built from TRBV30 and TRBJ1-4; D is possibly TRBD1 (6 bases). Between the trimmed V and J ends, which lost 5 bases and 3 bases, there was a span of 16 bases. Germline CDR1 GTSNPN, CDR2 SVGIG (reference sequence). This CDR3 has 15 amino acids. CDR3 residues: CAWGGQGWPNEKLFF. Here the CDR3 DNA reads TGTGCCTGGGGCGGTCAGGGGTGGCCTAATGAAAAACTGTTTTTT.

V usage is TRBV11-3 and J usage is TRBJ2-5, with D possibly matching TRBD1 (5 bases). This CDR3 contains 16 residues. Trimming pared 5 bases from V and 0 bases from J, leaving 16 bases between. Germline values: CDR1 SGHNT, CDR2 YENEEA. CDR3 protein: CASSPYVGPDQETQYF. Here the CDR3 DNA reads TGTGCCAGCAGCCCCTATGTGGGGCCCGACCAAGAGACCCAGTACTTC. Full variable domain (missing parts from reference TRBV11-3 and TRBJ2-5): EAGVVQSPRYKIIEKKQPVAFWCNPISGHNTLYWYLQNLGQGPELLIRYENEEAVDDSQLPKDRFSAERLKGVDSTLKIQPAELGDSAVYLCASSPYVGPDQETQYFGPGTRLLVL.

The chain has TRBV28 and TRBJ2-7, with 7 bases aligning to TRBD2. Trimming removed 5 bases from V and 6 bases from J; junction bases left unmatched: 13. In germline, CDR1 is MDHEN, CDR2 SYDVKM. The length of the CDR3 is 15 residues. CDR3 sequence (DNA): TGTGCCAGCAGTCACCGGGACTACCGCGGCTCCGAGCAGTACTTC. Translation: CASSHRDYRGSEQYF.

This chain joins TRBV19 and TRBJ1-4; no reliable D call. The V gene's germline CDR1 is LNHDA and CDR2 SQIVND (reference sequence). The V end was cut by 0 bases, the J end by 7 bases, with 6 bases between. The CDR3 extends over 13 amino acids. CDR3 sequence reads: CASSIEAREKLFF. The CDR3 bases are TGTGCCAGTAGTATAGAGGCACGTGAAAAACTGTTTTTT.

The genes are TRBV19 and TRBJ2-1; D gene unclear. Germline V gives CDR1 LNHDA, CDR2 SQIVND (reference sequence). The CDR3 contains 15 residues. The V end lost 5 bases, the J end lost 0 bases, and 11 bases lay between the germline ends. CDR3 amino acids: CASSPLGLSYNEQFF. DNA for the CDR3: TGTGCCAGTAGTCCCCTCGGTCTCTCCTACAATGAGCAGTTCTTC.

This chain connects TRBV30 to TRBJ2-7; D may be TRBD2 (6 bases). Looked up from germline, CDR1 is GTSNPN and CDR2 is SVGIG (reference sequence). V was cut by 3 bases and J by 11 bases, with 20 bases left in between. The CDR3 totals 13 residues. The CDR3 DNA reads TGTGCCTGGAGCCCTGCCGGGGTACCGGGGGAGTACTTC. Translated: CAWSPAGVPGEYF.

The chain combines TRBV7-2 with TRBJ1-2, with a possible D match to TRBD1 (5 bases). The CDR3 runs 15 residues. CDR1 SGHTA and CDR2 FQGNSA come from the germline V gene. Trimming stripped 5 bases from V and 4 bases from J, with 17 bases between. The CDR3 DNA reads TGTGCCAGCAGCCCCGCGGGCACGGGGGGCTATGGCTACACCTTC. It specifies CASSPAGTGGYGYTF.

CDR3 residues: CASSLGGAASRETQYF. The CDR3 bases are TGTGCCAGCAGCTTAGGCGGGGCCGCTAGCAGGGAGACCCAGTACTTC. The genes are TRBV11-3 and TRBJ2-5, with D perhaps matching TRBD2 (6 bases). V lost 1 base and J lost 5, with 17 bases in between. The germline gives CDR1 SGHNT, CDR2 YENEEA. The CDR3 contains 16 residues.

This clone was seen once. The gene calls are TRBV3-1 (or the pseudogene TRBV3-2) and TRBJ1-2; D is unresolved. V was clipped by 3 bases and J by 4 bases, with 9 bases between them. CDR1 LGHDT and CDR2 YNNKEL come from the germline V gene (reference sequence). CDR3 length: 13 residues. In DNA form, the CDR3 reads TGTGCCAGCAGCCATCCGGCGGGCTATGGCTACACCTTC. Its translation is CASSHPAGYGYTF.

A single count supports this clone. This chain links TRBV7-2 with TRBJ1-5; no clear D gene. The V gene's germline CDR1 is SGHTA and CDR2 FQGNSA. The CDR3 is 13 amino acids. The V gene lost 5 bases and the J gene lost 7 bases, with 12 bases spanning the gap. The DNA for the CDR3 is TGTGCCAGCAGCCCCAATGAGGGCCAGCCCCAGCATTTT. Translated: CASSPNEGQPQHF. The full variable domain, completed using reference TRBV7-2 and TRBJ1-5, is GAGVSQSPSNKVTEKGKDVELRCDPISGHTALYWYRQSLGQGLEFLIYFQGNSAPDKSGLPSDRFSAERTGGSVSTLTIQRTQQEDSAVYLCASSPNEGQPQHFGDGTRLSIL.

This chain connects TRBV6-5 to TRBJ1-5; D is ambiguous. This CDR3 region has 13 residues. Germline-derived CDR1 and CDR2 are MNHEY and SVGAGI. Deletions cut 8 bases from V and 9 bases from J, with 17 bases between. CDR3 DNA: TGTGCCAGCGCCAAGCATGGTCGGGGGCCCCAGCATTTT. Translating gives CASAKHGRGPQHF.

This clone has only one observation. This chain links TRBV6-5 with TRBJ2-3; 8 nucleotides line up with TRBD2. V gave up 7 bases and J gave up 11 bases; unmatched junction bases: 17. Germline lookup yields CDR1 MNHEY and CDR2 SVGAGI. The CDR3 consists of 15 residues. The CDR3 here is CASTKGLAREGGQYF. The CDR3, as DNA: TGTGCCAGCACCAAAGGACTAGCACGAGAGGGTGGGCAGTATTTT.

DNA of the CDR3: TGTGCCAGTAGTATAGATGCGGGATACTCTGGAAACACCATATATTTT. This codes for CASSIDAGYSGNTIYF. The gene calls are TRBV19 and TRBJ1-3, with unresolved D. This CDR3 contains 16 residues. CDR1 and CDR2 (germline): LNHDA, SQIVND (reference sequence). Trimming stripped 0 bases from V and 0 bases from J, with 9 bases between.

DNA for the CDR3: TGTGCCTCGCGGCGCGCTAGCACAGATACGCAGTATTTT. Protein: CASRRASTDTQYF. This chain uses TRBV13 with TRBJ2-3; D not resolved. Germline V gives CDR1 PRHDT, CDR2 FYEKMQ (reference sequence). The CDR3 is 13 amino acids. Trimming removed 11 bases at V and 0 bases at J, with 12 bases between.

The chain uses TRBV5-6 and TRBJ2-5, with D possibly TRBD1 on 6 matching bases. Trimming removed 0 bases from V and 5 bases from J, with 17 bases in between. Germline CDR1 and CDR2: SGHDT and YYEEEE. The CDR3 spans 16 residues. The CDR3 loop is CASSLDRARMDETQYF. CDR3 in DNA: TGTGCCAGCAGCTTGGACAGGGCAAGGATGGATGAGACCCAGTACTTC.